This T cell receptor beta chain stems from a study of T cells after yellow fever vaccination. For the study at large: Fractions containing few cells were prepared with SMART-Seq v4 Ultra Low Input.

Study-level results: The booster response re-showed most primary clones: 96% CD4, over 80% CD8. Peaking on day 5 versus 15, the secondary response was faster but weaker.

V lost 4 bases and J 5 bases, leaving 10 bases between the germline ends. Germline CDR1 SGHVS, CDR2 FQNEAQ. The CDR3 runs 13 residues. TCRdb passed the 5' RACE reads through MiXCR, listing each CDR3 protein once. The sample records about 630,000 distinct CDR3 sequences, about 12% being singletons. Remarks on this clonotype: Antigen: not known.

This specimen consisted of PBMCs, obtained on the day of the yellow fever booster vaccination. The sequence was collected from a man younger than 40 who received the YFV17D yellow fever vaccine. This chain uses TRBV7-8 with TRBJ2-3, with D unclear. CDR3 sequence (DNA): TGTGCCAGCAGCTACCGAGTAGGAGATACGCAGTATTTT. Protein product: CASSYRVGDTQYF.